This entry lists 10 T cell receptor beta chains sequenced from one sample in a study of blood T cells in healthy people across ages. The use of a sample-barcoded 5' primer and a J-beta primer mix characterized a second PCR of about 7 to 12 cycles. One entry per CDR3 protein results from TCRdb running MiXCR on the 5' RACE reads. Here the sample spans 800,000 or so distinct CDR3 sequences, approximately 25% being singletons. This sample also appeared in a second study, on T cells of mothers and their children.

Source material: blood. All receptors come from a boy between 10 and 17 years old in good health.

J is TRBJ2-1 and V is TRBV12-3 or TRBV12-4; TRBD2 matches 7 bases. The CDR3 extends over 15 amino acids. With 2 bases clipped from V and 3 bases from J, the junction kept 4 bases outside the gene matches. The CDR3 protein is CASSLLGDYYNEQFF. As DNA, the CDR3 is TGTGCCAGCAGTTTACTAGGGGACTACTACAATGAGCAGTTCTTC.

The rearrangement links TRBV28 to TRBJ2-7; 7 nucleotides line up with TRBD2. Trimming removed 7 bases from V and 3 bases from J; junction bases left unmatched: 9. Germline CDR1 and CDR2: MDHEN and SYDVKM. The CDR3 runs 14 residues. The CDR3 sequence: CASKPREAYYEQYF. As DNA, the CDR3 is TGTGCCAGCAAGCCCCGGGAGGCTTACTACGAGCAGTACTTC.

A few counts support this clonotype. The chain is built from TRBV12-5 and TRBJ2-3; D is unresolved. This CDR3 region has 16 residues. CDR1 is LGHNT, CDR2 FRNRAP, per germline. V was shortened by 0 bases and J by 1 base, with 11 bases between the two germline ends. The CDR3 DNA reads as TGTGCTAGTGGTTTGGTACTCGACACAGGCACAGATACGCAGTATTTT. Residues: CASGLVLDTGTDTQYF. Based on the CDR3 plus reference TRBV12-5 and TRBJ2-3, the full variable domain is DARVTQTPRHKVTEMGQEVTMRCQPILGHNTVFWYRQTMMQGLELLAYFRNRAPLDDSGMPKDRFSAEMPDATLATLKIQPSEPRDSAVYFCASGLVLDTGTDTQYFGPGTRLTVL.

This clonotype appeared a few times. The chain joins TRBV2 to TRBJ1-6; 8 bases align to TRBD1. This CDR3 has 15 amino acids. Per germline, CDR1 SNHLY and CDR2 FYNNEI. V trimming: 1 base; J trimming: 9 bases; junction bases outside the gene matches: 5. As DNA, the CDR3 is TGTGCCAGCAGTGAAGTTGGACAGGGAGGTTCACCCCTCCACTTT. Translated: CASSEVGQGGSPLHF.

The chain recombines TRBV20-1 with TRBJ1-6; D call uncertain. V was cut by 0 bases and J by 7 bases, with 19 bases left in between. The CDR3 sequence is 17 residues long. Germline V gives CDR1 DFQATT, CDR2 SNEGSKA (reference sequence). The DNA of the CDR3 is TGCAGTGCTAGAGATACAAAGAAAGGAACGGAAAATTCACCCCTCCACTTT. Protein product: CSARDTKKGTENSPLHF.

V is TRBV28 and J is TRBJ1-3; D gene ambiguous. Germline CDR1 and CDR2: MDHEN and SYDVKM. The V and J ends lost 5 bases and 2 bases respectively, with 7 bases between them. The CDR3 extends over 13 amino acids. CDR3 in amino acids: CASSPPAGNTIYF. Written as DNA, the CDR3 is TGTGCCAGCAGTCCGCCGGCTGGAAACACCATATATTTT.

This clonotype was seen many times. The chain is built from TRBV20-1 and TRBJ2-5; D is possibly TRBD1 (6 bases). Per the germline V gene, CDR1 is DFQATT and CDR2 is SNEGSKA (reference sequence). Trimming pared 0 bases from V and 6 bases from J, leaving 11 bases between. CDR3 length: 13 amino acids. As DNA, the CDR3 is TGCAGTGCTAGAGAATACAGGGAGAAGACCCAGTACTTC. Translated: CSAREYREKTQYF.

The V gene is TRBV7-6, the J gene TRBJ2-1; 7 bases agree with TRBD2. Germline trimming cut 2 bases from V and 8 bases from J; bases unmatched to any gene: 12. The germline CDR1 and CDR2 sequences are SGHVS and FNYEAQ. This CDR3 comprises 16 residues. The CDR3 here is CASSLTAGDYRDEQFF. Written as DNA, the CDR3 is TGTGCCAGCAGCTTAACGGCGGGAGATTATCGCGATGAGCAGTTCTTC.

The chain has TRBV7-9 and TRBJ2-5; no firm D call. The end of the DNA is better explained by TRBJ2-7, so the J call may be wrong. CDR3 length equals 11 residues. CDR1 and CDR2 (germline): SEHNR, FQNEAQ (reference sequence). CDR3 nucleotides: TGTGCCAGCAGCGTTATAGACGAGCAGTACTTC. Translated, it gives CASSVIDEQYF.

The chain is built from TRBV28 and TRBJ2-5; 8 bases match TRBD2. The germline CDR1 and CDR2 sequences are MDHEN and SYDVKM. J lost 1 base, V lost 6 bases, and 7 bases had no gene match. This CDR3 has 15 amino acids. The CDR3 reads CASRPPGGPQETQYF. In nucleotides, the CDR3 is TGTGCCAGCAGGCCCCCGGGGGGGCCCCAAGAGACCCAGTACTTC.